The clone carrying this TCR beta chain turned up a few times. Antigen specificity is unknown. Coverage ceases 3 residues before the CDR3 finishes, and the germline J gene fills in the end. Per germline, CDR1 SNHLY and CDR2 FYNNEI. The CDR3 has 17 residues. J gave up 5 bases and V 8 bases, and 21 bases lay outside the gene matches. This sample was taken from a study of T cell clonality in common variable immunodeficiency. Findings and caveats of the study: CVID subjects showed higher TCRbeta clonality than healthy controls.

This table comes from immunoSEQ multiplex PCR, and its TCRdb copy is limited to in-frame clones, with some not included. The sample contains 30,000 to 45,000 clones, none of them singletons. This TCR was sampled from a person between 18 and 75 years old in good health. Sequenced: peripheral blood mononuclear cells. The V gene is TRBV2, the J gene TRBJ2-7, with 7 bases identical to TRBD1. CDR3 region: CASGSLHFDREPHEQYF. The sequenced CDR3 bases are TGTGCCAGCGGGAGCCTTCACTTCGACAGGGAACCCCACGAG.